This record covers a single T cell receptor (beta chain). Its antigen is unknown. Naive CD8 cells were CD45RO-negative, positively selected for CCR7, excluding terminally differentiated effector memory CD45RA+ cells. This record comes from a study of shared clonotypes between healthy human individuals. Study outcomes and limitations: Clonotype sharing among donors likely depends on sequencing depth. Among non-shared clonotypes, generation probabilities were lower than among those shared by all four donors.

Assay used: immunoSEQ multiplex PCR; TCRdb lists only in-frame clones, some missing. This table holds more than 2 million clones, roughly 95% found once. Trimming left V 6 bases short and J 3 bases short, with 21 bases between. The CDR3 covers 17 residues. CDR1 and CDR2 from the germline V gene are KGHSH and LQKENI. The sample consisted of naive CD8+ T cells from PBMCs. The genes are TRBV18 and TRBJ1-3, with D possibly being TRBD1 (6 bases). This sequence originates from a man younger than 35 in good health. Some clones in this sample may be carry-over from other donors' samples. CDR3 sequence reads: CASSRRGHREVGNTIYF. Written as DNA, the CDR3 is TGTGCCAGCTCCCGACGCGGACACAGGGAGGTTGGAAACACCATATATTTT.